Listed below are T cell receptor beta chains from one sample, sequenced in a study of cytomegalovirus exposure and HLA in healthy donors. Sequencing was performed with immunoSEQ multiplex PCR; in TCRdb, only in-frame clones are kept and a portion is missing. The sample holds over 100,000 clones; 73% are singletons and the top ten take around 2.1%. The sample comprised PBMCs. All receptors come from a woman aged 40 to 55 in good health and CMV-seropositive. Each CDR3 is given with its conserved first and last residue. A D gene is named only where the DNA matches it firmly. Clone size appears in some rows only: once, few, many, or a class for an expanded clone.

j_call,cdr3_length,d_call,v_call,clone_size,cdr3_nt,cdr3_aa
TRBJ2-2,15,TRBD1,TRBV5-1,-,TGCGCCAGCAGCAAGGACAGGGTGAACACCGGGGAGCTGTTTTTT,CASSKDRVNTGELFF
TRBJ1-1,16,-,TRBV21-1,-,TGTGCCAGCAGCAAAAAACGGAACGGAGGGAACACTGAAGCTTTCTTT,CASSKKRNGGNTEAFF
TRBJ1-2,14,TRBD1,TRBV19,few,TGTGCCAGTACCCGACAGGGGGTAGGATATGGCTACACCTTC,CASTRQGVGYGYTF
TRBJ2-7,13,-,TRBV27,-,TGTGCCAGCAGTCTTGGACAGTCCTACGAGCAGTACTTC,CASSLGQSYEQYF
TRBJ1-2,18,-,TRBV28,few,TGTGCCAGCAGTTTAGTCAGTCTGTCAGAAGTAAACCACTATGGCTACACCTTC,CASSLVSLSEVNHYGYTF
TRBJ1-2,17,TRBD1,TRBV18,-,TGTGCCAGCTCACCTCCCGGACAGGCGGAAGGAATATATGGCTACACCTTC,CASSPPGQAEGIYGYTF
TRBJ1-1,14,-,TRBV11-3,few,TGTGCCAGCAGCTTAGATAGCAGGAACACTGAAGCTTTCTTT,CASSLDSRNTEAFF
TRBJ1-5,16,TRBD1,TRBV2,-,TGTGCCAGCAGAATTGACAGGGTCGATAGCAATCAGCCCCAGCATTTT,CASRIDRVDSNQPQHF
TRBJ2-1,15,TRBD2,TRBV5-1,-,TGCGCCAGCAGCTTGCTCCAGCGGGGGGATAATGAGCAGTTCTTC,CASSLLQRGDNEQFF
TRBJ2-7,15,TRBD2,TRBV9,-,TGTGCCAGCAGCGTAAGCGGACTAGGATCCTACGAGCAGTACTTC,CASSVSGLGSYEQYF
TRBJ1-1,11,-,TRBV6-1,-,TGTGCCAGCGTCCGACAAACTGAAGCTTTCTTT,CASVRQTEAFF
TRBJ2-1,14,-,TRBV5-1,-,TGCGCCAGCGGGGCAGGGGCGAACTACAATGAGCAGTTCTTC,CASGAGANYNEQFF
TRBJ1-6,15,TRBD1,TRBV19,-,TGTGCCAGTAGTACCACAGGGGCGCAGGATTCACCCCTCCACTTT,CASSTTGAQDSPLHF
TRBJ1-2,14,TRBD1,TRBV5-1,-,TGCGCCAGCAGTTCCAGACAGGGTGCGCCTGGCTACACCTTC,CASSSRQGAPGYTF
TRBJ1-1,16,-,TRBV27,-,TGTGCCAGCAGTCACCAACAGGGTGAGGTGACATGTGAAGCTTTCTTT,CASSHQQGEVTCEAFF
TRBJ2-6,15,-,TRBV5-1,-,TGCGCCAGCAGCACGACCGGTGAGGGAGCCAACGTCCTGACTTTC,CASSTTGEGANVLTF
TRBJ2-1,16,-,TRBV4-3,-,TGCGCCAGCAGCCAAGAGCGTGAGGGAATGGACAATGAGCAGTTCTTC,CASSQEREGMDNEQFF
TRBJ1-2,17,-,TRBV7-2,-,TGTGCCAGCAGCTACAGAAATCAGGGGTTTTTTAACTATGGCTACACCTTC,CASSYRNQGFFNYGYTF
TRBJ2-7,15,TRBD2,TRBV10-3,-,TGTGCCATCAGTGAGGTAGCGGGAGGACCCTACGAGCAGTACTTC,CAISEVAGGPYEQYF
TRBJ2-5,15,-,TRBV21-1,-,TGTGCCAGCAGCGGTGCTAGCGGGAGGGAGGAGACCCAGTACTTC,CASSGASGREETQYF
TRBJ2-2,15,TRBD1,TRBV10-3,-,TGTGCCATCAGTCTCACAGGGGGCGACACCGGGGAGCTGTTTTTT,CAISLTGGDTGELFF
TRBJ1-1,13,TRBD1,TRBV10-3,-,TGTGCCATCAGTGAGTCTCCGGGACAGGAAGCTTTCTTC,CAISESPGQEAFF
TRBJ2-1,16,TRBD1,TRBV5-1,-,TGCGCCAGCAGCTGGAACCGGGACAGGATGTACAATGAGCAGTTCTTC,CASSWNRDRMYNEQFF